The sequence of this TCR beta chain was determined in a study of OX40 agonist ivuxolimab in advanced cancers. Study-wide findings and caveats: More expanded clones were found, on average, in CD8+ than in CD4+ T cells.

Assay used: immunoSEQ multiplex PCR; TCRdb lists only in-frame clones, some missing. This sample yields over 80,000 clones, of which about nine tenths are seen a single time; 5.5% belongs to the top ten. Only one count was recorded for this clone. Its antigen is unknown. Trimming stripped 4 bases from V and 4 bases from J, with 11 bases between. The CDR3 consists of 14 residues. Germline values: CDR1 SGDLS, CDR2 YYNGEE. The chain is built from TRBV9 and TRBJ2-2, with D unresolved. This TCR derives from an adult with an advanced solid tumor such as melanoma, head and neck, liver or kidney cancer. This material consisted of CD4+ or CD8+ T cells sorted from blood, taken in a trial of the OX40 agonist ivuxolimab. The CDR3 reads CASSTGPGTGELFF. DNA for the CDR3: TGTGCCAGCAGCACTGGCCCGGGCACCGGGGAGCTGTTTTTT. The entire variable domain, with the rest obtained from reference TRBV9 and TRBJ2-2, is as follows: DSGVTQTPKHLITATGQRVTLRCSPRSGDLSVYWYQQSLDQGLQFLIQYYNGEERAKGNILERFSAQQFPDLHSELNLSSLELGDSALYFCASSTGPGTGELFFGEGSRLTVL.